This T cell receptor beta chain was documented in a study of cytotoxic CD8 clonotypes in ibrutinib-treated CLL. As for the study in general: Partial response was seen in around 25 patients and complete response in 2; after median about 70 months, about 14 stayed remitted, around 12 progressed.

V lost 4 bases and J 2 bases, leaving 17 bases between the germline ends. CDR1 is SGDLS, CDR2 YYNGEE, per germline. CDR3 length: 16 residues. Generated by immunoSEQ multiplex PCR, the TCRdb table keeps only in-frame clones and is missing some. In the table there are 150,000 to 200,000 clones, about 88% of which are singletons. This receptor was identified in a human donor with chronic lymphocytic leukemia. The rearrangement joins TRBV9 to TRBJ2-3, with D perhaps TRBD1 (5 bases). The specimen comprised PBMCs, sampled at disease progression, from a patient treated with ibrutinib. CDR3 residues: CASSYQGWADTDTQYF. In DNA, the CDR3 is TGTGCCAGCAGCTACCAGGGTTGGGCTGACACAGATACGCAGTATTTT.